This T cell receptor beta chain was identified in a study of cytomegalovirus exposure and HLA in healthy donors. General study points: Sequencing probably produced one cluster of sequence variants that were highly shared. Later work showed greater clonal expansion in HLA-associated TCR beta chains than in equally common others. In a later analysis, most CMV-associated TCR beta chains appeared HLA-restricted. Listed as cytomegalovirus-associated were 150 or so TCR beta chains.

As regards this clone: Its target is unknown.

13 Jbeta primers and 60 Vbeta primers were used for the PCR. TCRdb keeps only in-frame clones here, not all; method: immunoSEQ multiplex PCR. The sample lists about 190,000 clones; around nine tenths were seen once. The J segment lost 4 bases and the V segment lost 4 bases, leaving 1 base of the junction unmatched. CDR1 is MNHNS, CDR2 SASEGT, per germline. This CDR3 comprises 13 residues. Sequencing input: PBMCs. This TCR came from a young woman in good health and CMV-seronegative. The rearrangement uses TRBV6-1 and TRBJ1-5; TRBD1 aligns across 7 bases. This chain's CDR3 is CASSAQGNQPQHF. The CDR3, as DNA: TGTGCCAGCAGTGCACAGGGGAATCAGCCCCAGCATTTT.